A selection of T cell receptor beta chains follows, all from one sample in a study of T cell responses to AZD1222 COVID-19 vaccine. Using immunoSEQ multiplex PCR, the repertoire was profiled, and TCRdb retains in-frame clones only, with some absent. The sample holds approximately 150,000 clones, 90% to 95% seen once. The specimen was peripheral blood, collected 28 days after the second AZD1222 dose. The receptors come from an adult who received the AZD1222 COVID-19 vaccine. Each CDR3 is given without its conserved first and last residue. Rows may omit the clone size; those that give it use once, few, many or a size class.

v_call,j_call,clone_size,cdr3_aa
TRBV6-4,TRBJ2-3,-,ASSGTSGGADTQY
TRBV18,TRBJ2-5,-,ASSPLGTPRVETQY
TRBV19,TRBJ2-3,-,ASSIARQGGGDTQY
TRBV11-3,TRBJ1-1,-,ASSLGVRVLNTEAF
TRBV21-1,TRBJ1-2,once,ASSKLWAGYHGYT
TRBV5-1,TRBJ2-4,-,ASSYWMGIQNIQY
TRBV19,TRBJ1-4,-,ASSIPPRGKLF
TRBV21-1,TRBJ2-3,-,ASSRDRGTDTQY
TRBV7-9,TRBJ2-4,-,ASSLARQGADLAKNIQY
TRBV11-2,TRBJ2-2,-,ASSLAGGDTGELF
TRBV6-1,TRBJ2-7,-,ASSAGGLTGFYEQY
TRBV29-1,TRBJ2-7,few,SVGREGREQY
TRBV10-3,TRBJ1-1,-,AINRDPEATEAF
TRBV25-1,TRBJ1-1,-,ASRRTGGFEAF
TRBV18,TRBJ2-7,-,ASSPPYTGGTYEQY
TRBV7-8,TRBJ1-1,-,ASVGGTGGLPF
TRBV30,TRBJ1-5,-,AFSLGRNQPQH
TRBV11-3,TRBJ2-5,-,ASRREGQETQY
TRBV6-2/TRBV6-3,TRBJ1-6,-,ASSYGYNSPLH
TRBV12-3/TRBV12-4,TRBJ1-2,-,ASSLTDRRTT
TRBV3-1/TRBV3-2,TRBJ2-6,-,ASSQDWGTGANVLT
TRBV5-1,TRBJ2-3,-,ASSFPRQGQDTQY
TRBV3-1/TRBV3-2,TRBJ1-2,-,ASSRWGSGYGYT
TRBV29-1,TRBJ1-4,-,SVGVTNEKLF
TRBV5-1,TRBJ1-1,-,ASTPRQGANTEAF
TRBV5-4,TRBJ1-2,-,ASSSARDRGGYGYT
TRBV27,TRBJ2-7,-,ASSRGSSYEQY
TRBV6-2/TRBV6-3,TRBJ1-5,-,ASSYGPPDQPQH
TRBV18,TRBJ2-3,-,ASSLVRFTDTQY
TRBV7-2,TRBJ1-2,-,ASSTYNNYGYT
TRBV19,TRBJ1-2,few,ASSIEVQAGRYGYT
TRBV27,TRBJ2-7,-,ATPVAGGVINEQY
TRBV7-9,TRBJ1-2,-,ASSLPRGGGSYGYT
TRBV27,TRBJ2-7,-,ASSAGLAGPPYEQY
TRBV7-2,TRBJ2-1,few,ASRAGGPISYNEQF
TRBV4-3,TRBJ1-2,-,ASSQAGRGHGYT
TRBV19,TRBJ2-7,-,ASSITPRAYEQY
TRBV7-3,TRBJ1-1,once,ASSLGAGMMSF
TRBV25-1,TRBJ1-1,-,ASSEADRGGTEAF
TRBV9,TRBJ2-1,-,ASSPPAGYSYNEQF
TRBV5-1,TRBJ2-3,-,ASSYLTSGGTDTQY
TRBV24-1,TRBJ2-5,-,ATSGVGLAGFKETQY
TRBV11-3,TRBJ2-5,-,ASSLELAAQETQY
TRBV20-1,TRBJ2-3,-,SARLVDTQY
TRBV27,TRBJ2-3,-,ASSFGQGGLTQY
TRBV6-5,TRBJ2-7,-,ASSYSGWNYEQY
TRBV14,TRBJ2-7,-,ASSQAQSYEQY
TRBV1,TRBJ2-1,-,TSSLAPRGNPYCEQF
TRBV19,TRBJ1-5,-,ASSKNRGREFQPQH
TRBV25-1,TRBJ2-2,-,ASGGRVGELF
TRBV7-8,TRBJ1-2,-,ASSLGRDTNYGYT
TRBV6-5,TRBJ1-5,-,ASRQGQGGSQPQH
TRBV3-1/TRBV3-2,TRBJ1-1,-,ASSQGDWGRAF
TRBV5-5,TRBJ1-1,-,ASSSTGVLTEAF
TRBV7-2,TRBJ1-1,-,ASSFRTNTEAF